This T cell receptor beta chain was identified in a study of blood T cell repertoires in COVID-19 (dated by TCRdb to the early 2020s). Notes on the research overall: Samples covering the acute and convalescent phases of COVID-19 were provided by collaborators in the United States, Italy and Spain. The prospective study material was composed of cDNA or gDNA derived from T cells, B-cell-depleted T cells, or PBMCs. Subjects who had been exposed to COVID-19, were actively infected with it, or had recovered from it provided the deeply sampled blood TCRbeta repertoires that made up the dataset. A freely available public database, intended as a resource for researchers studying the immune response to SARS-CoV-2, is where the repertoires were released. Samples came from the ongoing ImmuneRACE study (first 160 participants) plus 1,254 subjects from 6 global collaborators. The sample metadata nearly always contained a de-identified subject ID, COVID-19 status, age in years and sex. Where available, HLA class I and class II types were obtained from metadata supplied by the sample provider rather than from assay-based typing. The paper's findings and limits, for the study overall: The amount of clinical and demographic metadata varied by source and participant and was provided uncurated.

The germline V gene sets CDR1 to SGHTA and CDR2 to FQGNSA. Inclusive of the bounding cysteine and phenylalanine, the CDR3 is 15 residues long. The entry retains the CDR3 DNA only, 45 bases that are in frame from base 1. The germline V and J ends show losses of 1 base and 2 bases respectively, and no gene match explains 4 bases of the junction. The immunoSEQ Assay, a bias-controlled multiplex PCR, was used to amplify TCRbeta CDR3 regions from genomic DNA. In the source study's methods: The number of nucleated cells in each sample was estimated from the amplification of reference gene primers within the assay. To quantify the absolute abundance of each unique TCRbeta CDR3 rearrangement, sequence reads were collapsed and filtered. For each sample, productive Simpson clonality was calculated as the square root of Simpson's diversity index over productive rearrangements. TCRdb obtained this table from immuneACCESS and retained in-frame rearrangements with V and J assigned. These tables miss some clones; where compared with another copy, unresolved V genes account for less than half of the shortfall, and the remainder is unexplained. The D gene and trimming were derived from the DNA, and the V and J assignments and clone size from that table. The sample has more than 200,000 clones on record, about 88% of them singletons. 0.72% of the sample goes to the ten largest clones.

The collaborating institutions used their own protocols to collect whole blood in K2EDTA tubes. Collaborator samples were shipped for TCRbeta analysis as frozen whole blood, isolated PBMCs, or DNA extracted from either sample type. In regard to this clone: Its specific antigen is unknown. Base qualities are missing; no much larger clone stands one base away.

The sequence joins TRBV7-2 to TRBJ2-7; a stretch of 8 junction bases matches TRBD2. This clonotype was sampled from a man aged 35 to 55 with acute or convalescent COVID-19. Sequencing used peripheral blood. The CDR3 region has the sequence CASSLVIGRAYEQYF. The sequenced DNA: TGTGCCAGCAGCTTAGTTATCGGGAGGGCCTACGAGCAGTACTTC.